The 8 T cell receptor beta chains in this list originate from one sample, sequenced in a study of shared clonotypes between healthy human individuals. Clones were read by immunoSEQ multiplex PCR, and TCRdb kept only the in-frame ones, dropping some. The sample contains 700,000 or so clones, 72% of which appear only once. The sequencing input was memory CD4+ T cells sorted from blood. The subset was: CD45RA-negative fraction. Every receptor here comes from a woman between 25 and 40 years old in good health.

The chain has TRBV18 and TRBJ2-5; D perhaps matches TRBD1 (6 bases). Trimming stripped 6 bases from V and 5 bases from J, with 16 bases between. Per germline, CDR1 KGHSH and CDR2 LQKENI. The CDR3 is made up of 14 amino acids. The CDR3 is CASSRPGARETQYF. The CDR3 DNA follows: TGTGCCAGCTCCCGACCAGGGGCTCGGGAGACCCAGTACTTC.

V usage is TRBV6-6 and J usage is TRBJ2-7; D could derive from TRBD1 or TRBD2 (5 bases each). The CDR3 sequence is 14 residues long. Germline V CDR1 and CDR2: MNHNY, SVGAGI (reference sequence). V was trimmed by 8 bases and J by 2 bases, leaving 16 bases between them. The CDR3 sequence: CASQIRDGPYEQYF. The DNA for the CDR3 is TGTGCCAGCCAGATCCGGGACGGACCCTACGAGCAGTACTTC.

In the case of this clone: The same CDR3 arises from other DNA sequences in this sample as well. The genes are TRBV2 and TRBJ1-3; D is perhaps TRBD1 (5 bases). The CDR3 covers 15 residues. The V end lost 4 bases, the J end lost 0 bases, and 10 bases lay between the germline ends. The germline gives CDR1 SNHLY, CDR2 FYNNEI. CDR3 sequence: CASSGQPSSGNTIYF. The CDR3 DNA reads TGTGCCAGCAGTGGACAGCCCTCCTCTGGAAACACCATATATTTT.

A single count supports this clone. This chain links TRBV15 with TRBJ1-4; 7 nucleotides agree with TRBD1. The CDR3 sequence is 15 residues long. Germline loops: CDR1 LNHNV, CDR2 YYDKDF (reference sequence). V dropped 3 bases and J dropped 3; count of bases not matched to a gene: 4. The CDR3 nucleotides are TGTGCCACCAGCAGGGAGACAGGGCCTAATGAAAAACTGTTTTTT. It specifies CATSRETGPNEKLFF.

Concerning this clone itself: The same CDR3 arises from other DNA sequences in this sample as well. The V gene is TRBV28, the J gene TRBJ2-7, with unresolved D. Germline CDR1 is MDHEN and CDR2 is SYDVKM. This CDR3 region has 11 residues. Trimming pared 2 bases from V and 4 bases from J, leaving 3 bases between. CDR3 bases: TGTGCCAGCAGTTTACTATACGAGCAGTACTTC. Amino acid sequence: CASSLLYEQYF.

This clone has a single count. This chain links TRBV19 with TRBJ2-7; D perhaps matches TRBD2 (6 bases). Trimming took off 5 bases at V and 0 bases at J, with 14 bases between the two ends. The CDR3 has 15 residues. Germline lookup yields CDR1 LNHDA and CDR2 SQIVND (reference sequence). The CDR3, as DNA: TGTGCCAGTAGTCTTCTGATCGGGAGCTCCTACGAGCAGTACTTC. It translates to CASSLLIGSSYEQYF.

The chain is built from TRBV2 and TRBJ2-7, with 10 positions matching TRBD2. Trimming at V came to 0 bases and at J to 3 bases, leaving 8 bases not matched to a gene. The length of the CDR3 is 17 residues. CDR1 and CDR2 from the germline V gene are SNHLY and FYNNEI. The CDR3 is CASSEALLRTSGYEQYF. The CDR3 DNA is TGTGCCAGCAGTGAAGCGCTTCTAAGGACTAGCGGCTACGAGCAGTACTTC.

This chain joins TRBV14 and TRBJ1-2; maybe TRBD1 (5 bases). This CDR3 has 15 amino acids. Germline V CDR1 and CDR2: SGHDN, FVKESK. Trimming cost V 4 bases and J 0 bases, with 12 bases left between them. Written as DNA, the CDR3 is TGTGCCAGCAGCCGGCAGGGATCGGCTAACTATGGCTACACCTTC. Translating it yields CASSRQGSANYGYTF.